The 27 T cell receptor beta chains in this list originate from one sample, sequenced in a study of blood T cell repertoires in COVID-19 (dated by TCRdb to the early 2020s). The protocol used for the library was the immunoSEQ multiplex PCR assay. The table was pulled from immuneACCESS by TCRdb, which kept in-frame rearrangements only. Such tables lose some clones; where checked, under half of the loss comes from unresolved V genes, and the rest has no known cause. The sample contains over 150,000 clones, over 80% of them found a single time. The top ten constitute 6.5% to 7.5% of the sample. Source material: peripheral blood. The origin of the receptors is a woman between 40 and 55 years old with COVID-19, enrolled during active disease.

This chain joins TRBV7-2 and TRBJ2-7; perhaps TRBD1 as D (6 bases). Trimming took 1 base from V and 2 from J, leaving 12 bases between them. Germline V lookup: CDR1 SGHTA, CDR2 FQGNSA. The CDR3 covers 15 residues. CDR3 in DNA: TGTGCCAGCAGCTTAGGACGACAGGAGGCCTACGAGCAGTACTTC. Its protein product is CASSLGRQEAYEQYF.

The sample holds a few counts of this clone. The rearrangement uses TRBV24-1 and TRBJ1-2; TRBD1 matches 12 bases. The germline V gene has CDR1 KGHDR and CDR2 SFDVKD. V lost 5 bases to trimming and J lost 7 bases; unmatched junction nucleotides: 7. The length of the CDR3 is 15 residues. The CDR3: CATSGPGQGAVGYTF. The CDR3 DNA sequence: TGTGCCACCAGTGGCCCGGGACAGGGGGCGGTTGGCTACACCTTC.

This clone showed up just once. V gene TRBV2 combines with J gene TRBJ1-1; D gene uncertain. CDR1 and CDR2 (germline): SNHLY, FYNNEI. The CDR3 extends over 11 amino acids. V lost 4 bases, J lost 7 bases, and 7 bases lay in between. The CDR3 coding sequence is TGTGCCAGCAGTGCTCGGTTTGAAGCTTTCTTT. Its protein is CASSARFEAFF.

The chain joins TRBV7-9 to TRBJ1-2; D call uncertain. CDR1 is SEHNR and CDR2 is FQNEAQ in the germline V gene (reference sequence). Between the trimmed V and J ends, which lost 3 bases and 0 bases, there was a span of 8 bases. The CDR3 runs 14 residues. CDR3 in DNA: TGTGCCAGCAGCTTGTCTCCTTCTAACTATGGCTACACCTTC. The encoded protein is CASSLSPSNYGYTF.

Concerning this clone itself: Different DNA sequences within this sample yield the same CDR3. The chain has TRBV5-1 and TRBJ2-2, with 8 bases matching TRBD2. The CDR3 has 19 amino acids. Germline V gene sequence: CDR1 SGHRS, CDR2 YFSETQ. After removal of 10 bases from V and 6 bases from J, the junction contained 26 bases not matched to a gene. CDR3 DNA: TGCGCCCGAAGGGACGGGGGGGACGAAGCCCTTAGTGGGTCCGGGGAGCTGTTTTTT. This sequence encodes CARRDGGDEALSGSGELFF.

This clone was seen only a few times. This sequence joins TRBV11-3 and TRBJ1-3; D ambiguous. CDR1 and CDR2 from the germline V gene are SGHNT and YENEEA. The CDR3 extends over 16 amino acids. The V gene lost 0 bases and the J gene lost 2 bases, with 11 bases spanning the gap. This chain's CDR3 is CASSLEPGSPGNTIYF. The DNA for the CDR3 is TGTGCCAGCAGCTTAGAGCCGGGATCCCCTGGAAACACCATATATTTT. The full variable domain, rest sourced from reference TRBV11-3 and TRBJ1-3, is EAGVVQSPRYKIIEKKQPVAFWCNPISGHNTLYWYLQNLGQGPELLIRYENEEAVDDSQLPKDRFSAERLKGVDSTLKIQPAELGDSAVYLCASSLEPGSPGNTIYFGEGSWLTVV.

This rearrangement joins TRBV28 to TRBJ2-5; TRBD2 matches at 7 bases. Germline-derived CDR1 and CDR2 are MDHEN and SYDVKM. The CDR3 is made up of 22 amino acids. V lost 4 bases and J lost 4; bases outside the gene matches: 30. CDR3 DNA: TGTGCCAGCAGTTCCCTTCTGAGGGCGGGGGTTTCCACCCGCCAAAGGTTAGAGACCCAGTACTTC. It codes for CASSSLLRAGVSTRQRLETQYF. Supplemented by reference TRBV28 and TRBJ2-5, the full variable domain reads DVKVTQSSRYLVKRTGEKVFLECVQDMDHENMFWYRQDPGLGLRLIYFSYDVKMKEKGDIPEGYSVSREKKERFSLILESASTNQTSMYLCASSSLLRAGVSTRQRLETQYFGPGTRLLVL.

In DNA form, the CDR3 reads TGCAGCGTTAAGGGGTTGACTGAAGCTTTCTTT. Translating it yields CSVKGLTEAFF. V is TRBV29-1 and J is TRBJ1-1; TRBD1 is a possible D gene (5 bases). The CDR3 is 11 residues long. Germline V gene sequence: CDR1 SQVTM, CDR2 ANQGSEA. Deletions cut 5 bases from V and 5 bases from J, with 9 bases between.

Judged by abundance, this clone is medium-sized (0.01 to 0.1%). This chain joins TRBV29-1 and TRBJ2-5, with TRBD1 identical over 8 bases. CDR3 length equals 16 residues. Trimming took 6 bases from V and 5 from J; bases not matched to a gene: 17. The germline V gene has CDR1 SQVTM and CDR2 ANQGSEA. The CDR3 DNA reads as TGCAGCGTCCCAAGGGCAGGGGGCGCCACGAGGGAGACCCAGTACTTC. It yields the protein CSVPRAGGATRETQYF.

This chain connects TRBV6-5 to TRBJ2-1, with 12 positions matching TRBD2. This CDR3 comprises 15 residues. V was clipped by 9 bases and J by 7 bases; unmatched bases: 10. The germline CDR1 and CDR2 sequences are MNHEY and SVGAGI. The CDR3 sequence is CASLPLAGGINEQFF. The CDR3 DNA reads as TGTGCCAGTCTCCCACTAGCGGGGGGCATTAATGAGCAGTTCTTC.

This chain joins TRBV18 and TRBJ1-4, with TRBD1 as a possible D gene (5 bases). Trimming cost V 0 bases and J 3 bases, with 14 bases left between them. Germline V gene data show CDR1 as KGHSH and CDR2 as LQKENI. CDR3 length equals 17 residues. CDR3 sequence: CASSPPDWGGSNEKLFF. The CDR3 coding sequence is TGTGCCAGCTCACCACCGGATTGGGGGGGTTCTAATGAAAAACTGTTTTTT.

CDR3 coding DNA: TGTGCCAGCAGTTTAAGAGTAGCGGGGGGGCTAGGGAACACCGGGGAGCTGTTTTTT. This sequence encodes CASSLRVAGGLGNTGELFF. This chain uses TRBV27 with TRBJ2-2; TRBD2 agrees at 11 bases. Germline V gives CDR1 MNHEY, CDR2 SMNVEV (reference sequence). Unmatched junction bases numbered 9, after V lost 2 bases and J lost 1 base. The CDR3 contains 19 residues.

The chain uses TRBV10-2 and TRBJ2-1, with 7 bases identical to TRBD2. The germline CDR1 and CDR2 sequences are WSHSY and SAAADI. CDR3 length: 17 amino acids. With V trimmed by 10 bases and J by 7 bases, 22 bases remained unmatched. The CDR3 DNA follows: TGCGCCAACTCACCCAAGGATCGGTCTAGCGGAAAAAATGAGCAGTTCTTC. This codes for CANSPKDRSSGKNEQFF.

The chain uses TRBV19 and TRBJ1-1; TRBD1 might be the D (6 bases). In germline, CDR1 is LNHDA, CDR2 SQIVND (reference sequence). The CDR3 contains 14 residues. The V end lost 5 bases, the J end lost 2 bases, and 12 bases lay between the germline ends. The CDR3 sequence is CASSSRTANTEAFF. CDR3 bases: TGTGCCAGTAGTTCACGGACAGCCAACACTGAAGCTTTCTTT.

The CDR3 nucleotides read TGTGCCAGCAAGGGACTAGCGGGAGGTAATGAGCAGTTCTTC. Amino acids: CASKGLAGGNEQFF. The chain carries TRBV21-1 and TRBJ2-1; the D call in the table, TRBD2, was not verified against the DNA. TRBV21-1 is assigned pseudogene status. The CDR3 runs to 14 residues.

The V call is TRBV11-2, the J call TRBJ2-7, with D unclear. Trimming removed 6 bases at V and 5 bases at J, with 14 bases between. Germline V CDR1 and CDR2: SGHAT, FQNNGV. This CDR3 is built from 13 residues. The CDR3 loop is CASRYPPEDEQYF. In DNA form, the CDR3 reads TGTGCCAGCAGGTACCCTCCTGAGGACGAGCAGTACTTC.

The CDR3 here is CASSPSSRGGTEAFF. CDR3 nucleotide sequence: TGTGCCAGCTCACCAAGTAGCAGGGGAGGGACTGAAGCTTTCTTT. The chain employs TRBV18 and TRBJ1-1, with a possible D match to TRBD1 (6 bases). The CDR3 extends over 15 amino acids. Trimming left V 2 bases short and J 5 bases short, with 15 bases between. Germline V gene data show CDR1 as KGHSH and CDR2 as LQKENI.

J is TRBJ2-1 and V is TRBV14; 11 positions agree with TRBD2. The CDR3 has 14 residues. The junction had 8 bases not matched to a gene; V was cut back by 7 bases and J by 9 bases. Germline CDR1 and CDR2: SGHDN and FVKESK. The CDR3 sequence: CASNVAGGPSEQFF. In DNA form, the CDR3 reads TGTGCCAGCAACGTAGCGGGAGGGCCGAGTGAGCAGTTCTTC.

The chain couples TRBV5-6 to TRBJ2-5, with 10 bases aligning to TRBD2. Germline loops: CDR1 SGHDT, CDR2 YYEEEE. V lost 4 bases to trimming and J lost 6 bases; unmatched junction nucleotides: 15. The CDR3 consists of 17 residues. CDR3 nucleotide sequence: TGTGCCAGCAGCAAAGGGCTAGCGGGAGACGGAGGAAAGACCCAGTACTTC. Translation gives CASSKGLAGDGGKTQYF.

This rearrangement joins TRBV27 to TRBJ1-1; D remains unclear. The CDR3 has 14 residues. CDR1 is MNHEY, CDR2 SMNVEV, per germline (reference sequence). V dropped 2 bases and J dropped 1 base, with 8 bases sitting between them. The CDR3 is CASSLGQENTEAFF. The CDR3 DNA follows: TGTGCCAGCAGTTTAGGGCAGGAGAACACTGAAGCTTTCTTT.

DNA of the CDR3: TGTGCCAGCAGCAGGGGCATTCGTTCACCCCTCCACTTT. It yields the protein CASSRGIRSPLHF. J is TRBJ1-6 and V is TRBV3-1 (or the pseudogene TRBV3-2), with a weak D call TRBD1 (5 bases). The V gene lost 5 bases and the J gene lost 9 bases, with 11 bases spanning the gap. Germline assignment: CDR1 LGHDT and CDR2 YNNKEL (reference sequence). The CDR3 extends over 13 amino acids.

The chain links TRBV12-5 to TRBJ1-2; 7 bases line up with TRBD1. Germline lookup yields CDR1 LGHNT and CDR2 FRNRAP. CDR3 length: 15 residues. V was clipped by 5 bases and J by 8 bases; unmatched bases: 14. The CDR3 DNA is TGTGCTAGTGGTCTCAACAACAGGGGAAACGGGGGCTACACCTTC. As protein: CASGLNNRGNGGYTF.

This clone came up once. In nucleotides, the CDR3 is TGCGCCAGCACGCGGACAGGGAACTATGGCTACACCTTC. Translating gives CASTRTGNYGYTF. The genes are TRBV5-1 and TRBJ1-2; the match to TRBD1 covers 8 bases. The CDR3 spans 13 residues. The germline V gene has CDR1 SGHRS and CDR2 YFSETQ. The junction had 3 bases not matched to a gene; V was cut back by 6 bases and J by 2 bases. Together with reference TRBV5-1 and TRBJ1-2, the CDR3 gives the full variable domain: KAGVTQTPRYLIKTRGQQVTLSCSPISGHRSVSWYQQTPGQGLQFLFEYFSETQRNKGNFPGRFSGRQFSNSRSEMNVSTLELGDSALYLCASTRTGNYGYTFGSGTRLTVV.

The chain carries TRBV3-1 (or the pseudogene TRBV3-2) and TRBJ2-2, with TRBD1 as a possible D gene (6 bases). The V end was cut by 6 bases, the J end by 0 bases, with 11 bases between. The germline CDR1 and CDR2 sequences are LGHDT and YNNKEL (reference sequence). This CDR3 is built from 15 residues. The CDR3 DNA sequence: TGTGCCAGCAGTTACAGGGTTGCGAACACCGGGGAGCTGTTTTTT. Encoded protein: CASSYRVANTGELFF.

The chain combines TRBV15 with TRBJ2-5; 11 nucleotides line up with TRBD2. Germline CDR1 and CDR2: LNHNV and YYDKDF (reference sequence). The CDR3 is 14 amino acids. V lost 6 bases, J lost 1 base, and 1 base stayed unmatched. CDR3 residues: CATRTSGAQETQYF. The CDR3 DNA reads TGTGCCACCAGGACTAGCGGGGCCCAAGAGACCCAGTACTTC.

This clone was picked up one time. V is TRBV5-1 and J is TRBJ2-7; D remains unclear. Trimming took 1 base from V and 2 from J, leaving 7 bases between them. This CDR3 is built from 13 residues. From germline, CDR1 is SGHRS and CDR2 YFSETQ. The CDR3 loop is CASSLQITYEQYF. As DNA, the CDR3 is TGCGCCAGCAGCTTGCAGATCACCTACGAGCAGTACTTC.

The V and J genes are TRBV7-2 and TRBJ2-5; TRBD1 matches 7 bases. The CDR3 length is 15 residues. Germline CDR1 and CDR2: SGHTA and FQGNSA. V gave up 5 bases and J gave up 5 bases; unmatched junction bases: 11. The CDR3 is CASSPGDSARETQYF. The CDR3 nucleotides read TGTGCCAGCAGCCCAGGGGACAGCGCCCGGGAGACCCAGTACTTC.